This T cell receptor (beta chain) was identified during a study of blood T cell repertoires in COVID-19. Looking at the study overall: Both acute and convalescent COVID-19 samples were obtained from the United States, Italy and Spain. Sources were T cells, B-cell-depleted T cells, or PBMCs; the material itself was cDNA or gDNA.

The CDR3 loop spans 15 amino acids. CDR1 and CDR2 from the germline V gene are SGHRS and YFSETQ. Unmatched junction bases numbered 4, after V lost 2 bases and J lost 7 bases. In the study's own analysis: Reference gene primer amplification gave estimated nucleated cell counts. Sequenced by immunoSEQ multiplex PCR; TCRdb stores in-frame clones only, minus some. V, J and clone size were drawn from that table, and D and trimming were deduced from the DNA. The data show around 450,000 clones, roughly 91% seen once. Sequenced input: peripheral blood. The clonotype was recovered from a woman in her 30s with acute or convalescent COVID-19. This chain joins TRBV5-1 and TRBJ1-6; 9 bases line up with TRBD1. The CDR3 nucleotides are TGCGCCAGCAGCTTAACCGGGACAGGGAATTCACCCCTCCACTTT. It codes for CASSLTGTGNSPLHF.